The 8 T cell receptor beta chains given below trace back to one sample, sequenced in a study of shared clonotypes between healthy human individuals. The repertoire was sequenced with immunoSEQ multiplex PCR; TCRdb's copy has only in-frame clones and lacks some. The data contain about 2 million clones, 85% to 95% of them seen just once; the ten biggest clones take up under 0.15%. The sample taken for sequencing was naive CD4+ T cells sorted from blood. Subset denoted: CD45RA+ positively selected. The source is a man between 18 and 29 years old in good health.

The chain uses TRBV7-9 and TRBJ1-6, with no clear D. In germline, CDR1 is SEHNR, CDR2 FQNEAQ (reference sequence). V was clipped by 6 bases and J by 3 bases, with 12 bases between them. The CDR3 loop spans 15 amino acids. This CDR3 is CASSRDSLYNSPLHF. The CDR3 DNA sequence: TGTGCCAGCAGTCGGGATTCGCTCTATAATTCACCCCTCCACTTT.

The chain couples TRBV5-1 to TRBJ2-3, with 10 bases aligning to TRBD2. There are 15 residues in the CDR3. CDR1 SGHRS and CDR2 YFSETQ come from the germline V gene. V shed 2 bases, J shed 2 bases, and the junction held 2 bases outside the gene matches. The CDR3: CASSFSGRNTDTQYF. The CDR3, as DNA: TGCGCCAGCAGCTTTAGCGGGAGGAACACAGATACGCAGTATTTT.

The chain recombines TRBV10-3 with TRBJ1-1, with D hard to call. Germline loops: CDR1 ENHRY, CDR2 SYGVKD. This CDR3 spans 12 amino acids. V gave up 0 bases and J gave up 8 bases, with 7 bases separating them. CDR3 sequence reads: CAISESRQEAFF. The CDR3 bases are TGTGCCATCAGTGAGTCTCGGCAGGAAGCTTTCTTT.

The chain combines TRBV6-6 with TRBJ2-1; the D gene is possibly TRBD2 (5 bases). The germline V and J ends were trimmed by 4 bases and 4 bases, with 8 bases remaining between them. Germline assignment: CDR1 MNHNY and CDR2 SVGAGI (reference sequence). This CDR3 is 13 amino acids long. CDR3 protein: CASSSAGYNEQFF. In DNA form, the CDR3 reads TGTGCCAGCAGTTCCGCGGGTTACAATGAGCAGTTCTTC.

The V gene is TRBV30, the J gene TRBJ1-2; D not certain. Germline assignment: CDR1 GTSNPN and CDR2 SVGIG (reference sequence). The CDR3 is made up of 15 amino acids. V lost 2 bases to trimming and J lost 4 bases, with 17 bases between them. In DNA, the CDR3 is TGTGCCTGGAGTCCCTACGGCAGTGGTGGCTATGGCTACACCTTC. Translating it yields CAWSPYGSGGYGYTF.

For this clone: A read error may account for a junction end that differs from germline. The rearrangement uses TRBV7-7 and TRBJ2-3; tentative D call: TRBD1 (5 bases). This CDR3 region has 13 residues. Germline-derived CDR1 and CDR2 are SSHAT and FNYEAQ (reference sequence). CDR3 amino acids: CASSSGRDDTQYF. The CDR3 DNA is TGTGCTAGCAGCTCCGGCAGGGATGATACGCAGTATTTT.

The chain carries TRBV6-1 and TRBJ2-3; tentatively, D is TRBD2 (5 bases). This CDR3 spans 17 amino acids. CDR1 is MNHNS and CDR2 is SASEGT in the germline V gene. Trimming stripped 1 base from V and 2 bases from J, with 16 bases between. CDR3 in amino acids: CASSEVRVRGSTDTQYF. In DNA form, the CDR3 reads TGTGCCAGCAGTGAAGTCCGAGTCAGAGGGTCCACAGATACGCAGTATTTT.

CDR3 sequence reads: CASSGLTLGDTEAFF. CDR3 sequence (DNA): TGTGCCAGCAGTGGATTGACCCTCGGGGACACTGAAGCTTTCTTT. V is TRBV6-1 and J is TRBJ1-1; D not resolved. Trimming removed 4 bases at V and 3 bases at J, with 15 bases between. The CDR3 spans 15 residues. Germline V gene sequence: CDR1 MNHNS, CDR2 SASEGT.